The source of this T cell receptor (beta chain) is a study of T-cell reconstitution after alpha-beta-depleted transplantation in children. This clonotype has a count of ten or more. Its matching antigen is unknown. Study observations and caveats: Expanded graft clones, several hundred of them, were reportedly the source of alpha-beta T cells about two months after transplant. Hyperexpanded clones declined; after one year, newly produced T cells mostly supplied diversity. Some patients' high day-60 TCRbeta diversity was attributed to recipient cells surviving conditioning.

Trimming removed 0 bases from V and 7 bases from J, with 8 bases in between. Germline CDR1 MGHRA, CDR2 YSYEKL. This CDR3 spans 13 amino acids. Unique molecular identifiers tagged the TCRbeta library. MiXCR, applied by TCRdb to the PCR reads, yields one record per CDR3 protein. Here the sample spans 80,000 to 100,000 distinct CDR3 sequences, around a quarter being singletons. The sequencing used PBMCs, collected before TCRalphabeta/CD19-depleted stem cell transplant. The TCR comes from a boy between 2 and 10 years old with acute lymphoblastic leukemia, due to receive a stem cell transplant. The chain has TRBV4-1 and TRBJ2-3; D call uncertain. The CDR3: CASSQDPTYTQYF. The CDR3 nucleotides read TGCGCCAGCAGCCAAGATCCCACCTATACGCAGTATTTT.